This T cell receptor (beta chain) was sequenced in a study of early T cells in non-severe SARS-CoV-2 infection. Across the study: Chains were not paired, and sequencing was done on bulk RNA from unsorted whole blood.

General study results and limits: The matching step, a VDJdb search, favored anti-spike CD8 responses and missed private and CD4 specificities.

At least ten counts were recorded for this clonotype. Its cognate antigen is unknown. This CDR3 is 12 amino acids long. The germline gives CDR1 MGHDK, CDR2 SYGVNS. V dropped 4 bases and J dropped 6 bases, with 6 bases sitting between them. Researchers tagged individual cDNA molecules with unique molecular identifiers. In TCRdb, the 5' RACE reads were re-called with MiXCR into one record per CDR3 protein. The sample consists of tens of thousands of distinct CDR3 sequences, roughly a sixth of them appearing once. This TCR came from an adult who was a healthcare worker with PCR-confirmed SARS-CoV-2 infection or an uninfected control (not recorded which). The rearrangement links TRBV25-1 to TRBJ1-4, with D unclear. The sample was whole blood, taken at baseline. CDR3 coding DNA: TGTGCCAGCAGTGGCTTAGATGAAAAACTGTTTTTT. This codes for CASSGLDEKLFF. Using reference TRBV25-1 and TRBJ1-4 for the parts outside the CDR3, the full variable domain is EADIYQTPRYLVIGTGKKITLECSQTMGHDKMYWYQQDPGMELHLIHYSYGVNSTEKGDLSSESTVSRIRTEHFPLTLESARPSHTSQYLCASSGLDEKLFFGSGTQLSVL.